These 20 T cell receptor beta chains were all obtained from the same sample, sequenced in a study of cytotoxic CD8 clonotypes in ibrutinib-treated CLL (TCRdb year 2021). Receptors were amplified or captured by the immunoSEQ multiplex PCR assay. Sourced from immuneACCESS, this table was stored by TCRdb with only in-frame sequences that have V and J called. A share of the clones is absent; for the studies checked, an unresolved V gene accounts for under half, and the remainder has no known explanation. Here the sample has about 160,000 clones; roughly four fifths occur a single time. Of the sample, about 4.5% falls within the top ten clones. Interpreted using the paper, the time point label stands for: approximately 25 months on ibrutinib. Sequencing used PBMCs, obtained after 24 months of ibrutinib treatment. The source of these receptors is a human donor with chronic lymphocytic leukemia.

This clone appeared a single time. The chain employs TRBV27 and TRBJ2-7; D is unresolved. The CDR3 covers 11 residues. From germline, CDR1 is MNHEY and CDR2 SMNVEV (reference sequence). Trimming took 7 bases from V and 11 from J, leaving 15 bases between them. The CDR3 spells CASILRLPEYF. CDR3 nucleotide sequence: TGTGCCAGCATCCTACGGCTGCCGGAGTACTTC.

The J gene is TRBJ2-5, the V gene TRBV6-6; no definite D call. Trimming removed 3 bases at V and 3 bases at J, with 5 bases between. Germline CDR1 MNHNY, CDR2 SVGAGI (reference sequence). This CDR3 contains 12 residues. This chain's CDR3 is CASSYLEETQYF. CDR3 DNA sequence: TGTGCCAGCAGTTATCTAGAAGAGACCCAGTACTTC.

This clone is a singleton in its sample. The chain joins TRBV28 to TRBJ2-7; no firm D call. The CDR3 consists of 15 residues. Germline CDR1 and CDR2: MDHEN and SYDVKM. The V and J ends lost 5 bases and 0 bases respectively, with 14 bases between them. The CDR3 reads CASSLTSVSSYEQYF. For the CDR3, the DNA is TGTGCCAGCAGTCTTACTTCGGTCAGCTCCTACGAGCAGTACTTC.

The chain is built from TRBV18 and TRBJ1-2; 8 bases align to TRBD1. The CDR3 runs to 12 residues. CDR1 is KGHSH, CDR2 LQKENI, per germline. Unmatched junction bases numbered 5, after V lost 6 bases and J lost 8 bases. CDR3 loop: CASSLQGAGYTF. CDR3 nucleotide sequence: TGTGCCAGCTCCCTTCAGGGGGCCGGCTACACCTTC.

J is TRBJ2-7 and V is TRBV28, with D perhaps matching TRBD1 (5 bases). This CDR3 comprises 16 residues. In germline, CDR1 is MDHEN, CDR2 SYDVKM. Trimming took off 3 bases at V and 3 bases at J, with 18 bases between the two ends. CDR3 region: CASSFSLRQPHYEQYF. DNA for the CDR3: TGTGCCAGCAGTTTTTCCTTGAGACAGCCTCACTACGAGCAGTACTTC.

The chain is built from TRBV18 and TRBJ2-2; D gene uncertain. The CDR3 is made up of 14 amino acids. V shed 2 bases and J shed 5 bases, with 9 bases lying between them. Germline V gene sequence: CDR1 KGHSH, CDR2 LQKENI. The CDR3 is CASSPGVRTGELFF. DNA of the CDR3: TGTGCCAGCTCACCAGGGGTCAGAACCGGGGAGCTGTTTTTT.

The V call is TRBV4-1, the J call TRBJ2-5; 8 bases line up with TRBD1. The junction had 12 bases not matched to a gene; V was cut back by 4 bases and J by 5 bases. The CDR3 spans 16 residues. Germline V CDR1 and CDR2: MGHRA, YSYEKL. CDR3 sequence (DNA): TGCGCCAGCAGCCCTTTAGGGACAGGAGCCTCCGAGACCCAGTACTTC. Its translation is CASSPLGTGASETQYF.

The chain couples TRBV9 to TRBJ2-5; no clear D gene. V lost 7 bases, J lost 1 base, and 8 bases lay in between. The CDR3 runs 12 residues. Per germline, CDR1 SGDLS and CDR2 YYNGEE. This chain's CDR3 is CASLRSQETQYF. The CDR3 DNA follows: TGTGCCAGCCTCAGATCCCAAGAGACCCAGTACTTC.

This clone was picked up a small number of times. The genes are TRBV30 and TRBJ1-1, with a tentative D call TRBD1 (5 bases). The germline V gene has CDR1 GTSNPN and CDR2 SVGIG (reference sequence). This CDR3 region has 12 residues. With 3 bases removed from V and 6 bases from J, the gap between germline ends came to 11 bases. The DNA for the CDR3 is TGTGCCTGGAGCCTCAAGGGGCCTGAAGCTTTCTTT. It specifies CAWSLKGPEAFF.

The genes are TRBV5-1 and TRBJ2-7, with D possibly being TRBD1 (6 bases). V was pared by 4 bases and J by 5 bases, with 16 bases between. Germline CDR1 reads SGHRS; CDR2 reads YFSETQ. This CDR3 is built from 14 residues. CDR3 sequence reads: CASSPAPGADEQYF. CDR3 DNA sequence: TGCGCCAGCAGCCCGGCGCCAGGGGCTGACGAGCAGTACTTC. The variable domain in full, completed from reference TRBV5-1 and TRBJ2-7, reads KAGVTQTPRYLIKTRGQQVTLSCSPISGHRSVSWYQQTPGQGLQFLFEYFSETQRNKGNFPGRFSGRQFSNSRSEMNVSTLELGDSALYLCASSPAPGADEQYFGPGTRLTVT.

J is TRBJ2-2 and V is TRBV7-9; 9 bases match TRBD1. Germline V lookup: CDR1 SEHNR, CDR2 FQNEAQ (reference sequence). CDR3 length equals 16 residues. The V and J ends lost 3 bases and 1 base, in that order; junction bases with no gene match: 3. CDR3 sequence: CASSLGQGGNTGELFF. CDR3 sequence (DNA): TGTGCCAGCAGCTTGGGACAGGGTGGGAACACCGGGGAGCTGTTTTTT.

The chain joins TRBV19 to TRBJ2-6; D is perhaps TRBD2 (5 bases). V lost 1 base and J lost 0, with 10 bases in between. Germline V gene lookup returns CDR1 LNHDA and CDR2 SQIVND (reference sequence). CDR3 length: 17 amino acids. The CDR3 spells CASSIGTVLSGANVLTF. CDR3 sequence (DNA): TGTGCCAGTAGTATAGGGACTGTTCTCTCTGGGGCCAACGTCCTGACTTTC.

This clone was counted only a few times. V gene TRBV6-5 combines with J gene TRBJ1-6; unclear D gene. The ends were cut back, 6 bases at V and 3 bases at J, with 12 bases in the middle. CDR1 MNHEY and CDR2 SVGAGI come from the germline V gene. The CDR3 has 15 residues. The CDR3 sequence is CASRKREIYNSPLHF. For the CDR3, the DNA is TGTGCCAGCAGAAAGAGGGAAATCTATAATTCACCCCTCCACTTT.

The chain combines TRBV29-1 with TRBJ1-5; D not certain. The germline CDR1 and CDR2 sequences are SQVTM and ANQGSEA. The V and J ends lost 4 bases and 0 bases respectively, with 10 bases between them. The CDR3 sequence is 14 residues long. CDR3: CSVALSYSNQPQHF. In DNA form, the CDR3 reads TGCAGCGTTGCCCTCAGTTATAGCAATCAGCCCCAGCATTTT.

The V call is TRBV30, the J call TRBJ2-2; 10 bases agree with TRBD1. Germline CDR1 GTSNPN, CDR2 SVGIG (reference sequence). This CDR3 has 17 residues. The trim removed 0 bases at V and 5 bases at J, leaving 9 bases unmatched. CDR3 in amino acids: CAWSVQWTGGKTGELFF. CDR3 coding DNA: TGTGCCTGGAGTGTACAATGGACAGGGGGTAAAACCGGGGAGCTGTTTTTT.

This clone has more than one count but fewer than ten. The CDR3, as DNA: TGTGCCAGCAGTTACCAACGGACAGGGGGAGGCTATGGCTACACCTTC. Encoded protein: CASSYQRTGGGYGYTF. The chain employs TRBV6-5 and TRBJ1-2; 10 bases align to TRBD1. Unmatched junction bases numbered 7, after V lost 2 bases and J lost 4 bases. The CDR3 runs to 16 residues. The germline CDR1 and CDR2 sequences are MNHEY and SVGAGI.

V usage is TRBV4-3 and J usage is TRBJ1-2; D is unresolved. Germline CDR1 reads LGHNA; CDR2 reads YSLEER. CDR3 size: 16 residues. Trimming shortened V by 0 bases and J by 7 bases, and 18 bases separated the two germline ends. The DNA of the CDR3 is TGCGCCAGCAGCCAAGATTTCGGTCTGGGATATTCTGGCTACACCTTC. It codes for CASSQDFGLGYSGYTF.

This chain joins TRBV5-1 and TRBJ2-4; D possibly corresponds to TRBD1 (5 bases). Germline lookup yields CDR1 SGHRS and CDR2 YFSETQ. V lost 4 bases and J 2 bases, leaving 13 bases between the germline ends. This CDR3 has 15 amino acids. The chain's CDR3 is CASSPTAGPKNIQYF. The CDR3 bases are TGCGCCAGCAGCCCTACGGCAGGGCCCAAAAACATTCAGTACTTC.

CDR3 nucleotides: TGCGCCAGCGGACAGGGCGTGAGCACAGATACGCAGTATTTT. Amino acids: CASGQGVSTDTQYF. The chain recombines TRBV5-1 with TRBJ2-3, with 8 bases matching TRBD1. V lost 7 bases to trimming and J lost 0 bases; unmatched junction nucleotides: 4. Germline values: CDR1 SGHRS, CDR2 YFSETQ. The CDR3 runs 14 residues. The full variable domain, in which reference TRBV5-1 and TRBJ2-3 provide the parts outside the CDR3, is KAGVTQTPRYLIKTRGQQVTLSCSPISGHRSVSWYQQTPGQGLQFLFEYFSETQRNKGNFPGRFSGRQFSNSRSEMNVSTLELGDSALYLCASGQGVSTDTQYFGPGTRLTVL.

This sequence joins TRBV6-5 and TRBJ1-5, with D perhaps TRBD1 (6 bases). The CDR3 spans 15 residues. The germline V and J ends were trimmed by 5 bases and 8 bases, with 19 bases remaining between them. The germline CDR1 and CDR2 sequences are MNHEY and SVGAGI. The DNA for the CDR3 is TGTGCCAGCAGTCCCGGGTCACAGGGTAGAGAGCCCCAGCATTTT. It yields the protein CASSPGSQGREPQHF.